This is a list of T cell receptor beta chains from one sample in a study of T-cell memory formation after mild COVID-19. TCRdb reprocessed the 5' RACE reads via MiXCR and lists one record per CDR3 protein. Found here are roughly 550,000 distinct CDR3 sequences, roughly 21% of them singletons; the top ten hold 9.5% to 15%. Source material: PBMCs or a T cell subset sorted from them (not recorded which). The receptor source for this set is an adult woman who had mild COVID-19 (a few samples of this study predate the infection). Cell type and time point are not known. The CDR3 runs from the conserved cysteine through the conserved F or W. The D gene is left open where the match is weak. The size field is filled for only some rows; it gives once, few, many or a size class.

size,D,J,V,CDR3,DNA
.,.,TRBJ2-7,TRBV19,CASSIGQVDSYEQYF,TGTGCCAGTAGTATAGGACAGGTCGACTCCTACGAGCAGTACTTC
.,.,TRBJ2-4,TRBV5-1,CASSLGAGTAKNIQYF,TGCGCCAGCAGCTTGGGGGCAGGAACAGCCAAAAACATTCAGTACTTC
few,.,TRBJ2-5,TRBV18,CASSLPVRETQYF,TGTGCCAGCTCCCTTCCGGTTCGGGAGACCCAGTACTTC
once,.,TRBJ1-5,TRBV19,CASSIAGGAVNQPQHF,TGTGCCAGTAGTATAGCCGGCGGGGCAGTCAATCAGCCCCAGCATTTT
few,.,TRBJ2-7,TRBV7-6,CASSLGPNLAEQYF,TGTGCCAGCAGCTTAGGACCGAACCTAGCCGAGCAGTACTTC
few,.,TRBJ2-1,TRBV4-3,CASSQDGGGNEQFF,TGCGCCAGCAGCCAAGATGGAGGGGGGAATGAGCAGTTCTTC
.,.,TRBJ1-5,TRBV29-1,CSVQLGNSNQPQHF,TGCAGCGTTCAGTTGGGGAATAGCAATCAGCCCCAGCATTTT
.,TRBD1,TRBJ2-1,TRBV11-2,CASSPGTGNYNEQFF,TGTGCCAGCAGCCCCGGGACAGGGAACTACAATGAGCAGTTCTTC
few,TRBD2,TRBJ2-3,TRBV12-3/TRBV12-4,CASSPSRTSGMADTQYF,TGTGCCAGCAGTCCTTCGCGGACTAGCGGGATGGCAGATACGCAGTATTTT
many,.,TRBJ1-2,TRBV18,CASSEVTATARIF,TGTGCCAGCTCAGAGGTCACAGCGACTGCGCGCATTTTC
.,TRBD1,TRBJ2-5,TRBV12-3/TRBV12-4,CASSGGRDRGQETQYF,TGTGCCAGCTCAGGAGGCCGGGACAGGGGCCAAGAGACCCAGTACTTC
.,TRBD1,TRBJ1-5,TRBV25-1,CASSDKGQQNQPQHF,TGTGCCAGCAGTGATAAGGGACAGCAAAATCAGCCCCAGCATTTT
.,TRBD2,TRBJ2-1,TRBV5-1,CASSLGLAIYNEQFF,TGCGCCAGCAGCCTCGGACTAGCGATCTACAATGAGCAGTTCTTC
.,.,TRBJ1-4,TRBV7-9,CASSPSPGGVNEKLFF,TGTGCCAGCAGCCCCTCCCCGGGAGGGGTTAATGAAAAACTGTTTTTT
few,.,TRBJ2-5,TRBV7-9,CASSPPSAETQYF,TGTGCCAGCAGCCCTCCCAGCGCGGAGACCCAGTACTTC
few,.,TRBJ1-2,TRBV6-6,CASSYAVARRGYGYTF,TGTGCCAGCAGTTACGCGGTGGCCCGGCGCGGCTATGGCTACACCTTC
.,TRBD2,TRBJ2-1,TRBV6-2/TRBV6-3,CASSFPAGGPSETHSSYNEQFF,TGTGCCAGCAGTTTTCCCGCGGGAGGGCCCAGCGAAACCCATAGCTCCTACAATGAGCAGTTCTTC
.,.,TRBJ2-5,TRBV7-9,CASSLQPSRFQETQYF,TGTGCCAGCAGCTTACAGCCTAGTCGCTTTCAAGAGACCCAGTACTTC
.,.,TRBJ2-7,TRBV7-8,CASSPRVSRYEQYF,TGTGCCAGCAGCCCCCGTGTCAGCCGCTACGAGCAGTACTTC
few,.,TRBJ1-2,TRBV12-3/TRBV12-4,CASSPRGPGYGYTF,TGTGCCAGCAGTCCCCGGGGGCCGGGCTATGGCTACACCTTC
few,TRBD1,TRBJ2-1,TRBV7-3,CASSPGTVGEQFF,TGTGCCAGCAGCCCCGGGACAGTGGGTGAGCAGTTCTTC
many,TRBD2,TRBJ2-5,TRBV7-8,CASSLDLSSGSGETQYF,TGTGCCAGCAGCTTAGATTTGAGTAGCGGGAGCGGAGAGACCCAGTACTTC
.,.,TRBJ2-3,TRBV18,CASSPPPSFTDTQYF,TGTGCCAGCTCACCACCCCCTTCCTTCACAGATACGCAGTATTTT
.,.,TRBJ2-3,TRBV4-3,CASSQEISPTNTQYF,TGCGCCAGCAGCCAAGAAATCAGCCCGACCAATACGCAGTATTTT
.,.,TRBJ1-2,TRBV19,CASSIVSSGGYTF,TGTGCCAGTAGTATAGTAAGCAGTGGCGGCTACACCTTC
.,.,TRBJ2-3,TRBV5-6,CASSLRPTSDTQYF,TGTGCCAGCAGCTTGAGACCGACCTCTGATACGCAGTATTTT
few,TRBD2,TRBJ2-2,TRBV6-5,CASGRAATGELFF,TGTGCCAGCGGGAGGGCCGCCACCGGGGAGCTGTTTTTT
few,.,TRBJ2-6,TRBV5-1,CASSLAVAGANVLTF,TGCGCCAGCAGCTTGGCTGTAGCTGGGGCCAACGTCCTGACTTTC
once,.,TRBJ1-3,TRBV7-9,CASSPSGGPFSTIYF,TGTGCCAGCAGCCCCTCGGGGGGCCCCTTTTCCACCATATATTTT
few,.,TRBJ1-1,TRBV20-1,CSARGGHLNTEAFF,TGCAGTGCTAGGGGGGGACATCTGAACACTGAAGCTTTCTTT
.,TRBD2,TRBJ2-7,TRBV4-3,CASSQDRTSGYEQYF,TGCGCCAGCAGCCAAGACCGGACTAGCGGTTACGAGCAGTACTTC
.,.,TRBJ2-1,TRBV7-9,CASSLDTSYNEQFF,TGTGCCAGCAGCTTAGACACCTCCTACAATGAGCAGTTCTTC
.,.,TRBJ1-4,TRBV21-1,CASIGTTNEKLFF,TGTGCCAGCATCGGGACAACTAATGAAAAACTGTTTTTT
few,.,TRBJ1-1,TRBV3-1,CASSLQGVGEAFF,TGTGCCAGCAGCTTACAGGGAGTCGGTGAAGCTTTCTTT
.,TRBD2,TRBJ2-2,TRBV24-1,CATSDLGPGGPSGELFF,TGTGCCACCAGTGATTTGGGGCCGGGAGGGCCGTCCGGGGAGCTGTTTTTT
.,TRBD1,TRBJ1-2,TRBV7-8,CASSLEGQANYGYTF,TGTGCCAGCAGCTTAGAGGGACAGGCTAACTATGGCTACACCTTC
.,.,TRBJ1-1,TRBV4-1,CASSQMPEALERGFKAEAFF,TGCGCCAGCAGCCAAATGCCCGAGGCCCTAGAGAGAGGGTTCAAGGCCGAAGCTTTCTTT
.,.,TRBJ1-1,TRBV25-1,CASSDPRGGKAFF,TGTGCCAGCAGTGATCCAAGGGGCGGGAAAGCTTTCTTT
.,TRBD1,TRBJ1-1,TRBV15,CATSGDSYEAFF,TGTGCCACCAGCGGGGACAGCTACGAAGCTTTCTTT
.,.,TRBJ2-1,TRBV9,CASSAQTGTLEQFF,TGTGCCAGCAGCGCCCAAACCGGGACCCTTGAGCAGTTCTTC
.,TRBD1,TRBJ2-5,TRBV14,CASSQMGQQETQYF,TGTGCCAGCAGCCAGATGGGACAGCAAGAGACCCAGTACTTC
few,TRBD2,TRBJ2-1,TRBV30,CAWSQGLAGDFEQFF,TGTGCCTGGAGCCAGGGACTAGCGGGAGATTTTGAGCAGTTCTTC
.,.,TRBJ2-6,TRBV7-9,CASTHGGANVLTF,TGTGCCAGCACCCACGGTGGGGCCAACGTCCTGACTTTC
.,.,TRBJ1-5,TRBV10-3,CARVPHLYQPQHF,TGTGCCAGGGTCCCTCACTTATATCAGCCCCAGCATTTT
.,.,TRBJ2-3,TRBV18,CASSRNKAVTDTQYF,TGTGCCAGCTCACGGAACAAGGCGGTCACAGATACGCAGTATTTT
few,.,TRBJ1-1,TRBV2,CASSGGVNTEAFF,TGTGCCAGCAGTGGAGGAGTTAACACTGAAGCTTTCTTT
.,.,TRBJ1-2,TRBV5-6,CASSPWGFYGYTF,TGTGCCAGCAGCCCGTGGGGCTTCTATGGCTACACCTTC
.,TRBD1,TRBJ2-7,TRBV23-1,CASSQARDRVARDEQYF,TGCGCCAGCAGTCAAGCCCGGGACAGGGTCGCCAGGGACGAGCAGTACTTC
.,.,TRBJ2-5,TRBV20-1,CSGIRLAPGGKTQYF,TGCAGTGGGATTCGTCTAGCACCAGGCGGAAAGACCCAGTACTTC
.,.,TRBJ2-7,TRBV5-1,CASRSPSEQYF,TGCGCCAGCAGATCCCCCTCCGAGCAGTACTTC
.,TRBD1,TRBJ2-2,TRBV9,CASSVYGGQAAPGELFF,TGTGCCAGCAGCGTTTACGGGGGACAGGCCGCACCCGGGGAGCTGTTTTTT
many,.,TRBJ2-7,TRBV6-6,CASSAENYEQYF,TGTGCCAGCAGTGCGGAGAACTACGAGCAGTACTTC
.,.,TRBJ2-5,TRBV28,CASRATGTGSETQYF,TGTGCCAGCAGAGCTACCGGGACGGGGTCTGAGACCCAGTACTTC
many,TRBD1,TRBJ2-7,TRBV10-3,CAISGDRAAYEQYF,TGTGCCATCAGTGGCGACAGGGCTGCCTACGAGCAGTACTTC
.,TRBD1,TRBJ2-3,TRBV4-1,CASSLGTGSVDTQYF,TGCGCCAGCAGCCTGGGGACAGGATCGGTAGATACGCAGTATTTT
.,TRBD1,TRBJ2-5,TRBV12-3/TRBV12-4,CASSPRGGGGETQYF,TGTGCCAGCAGTCCGAGAGGGGGCGGAGGAGAGACCCAGTACTTC